This T cell receptor (beta chain) is drawn from a study of cytomegalovirus exposure and HLA in healthy donors. The primer mix had 60 Vbeta and 13 Jbeta primers. This table comes from immunoSEQ multiplex PCR, and its TCRdb copy is limited to in-frame clones, with some not included. The sample includes about 120,000 clones, about 80% of them seen just once. Remarks on this clone: The target antigen is unknown.

Findings and caveats of the study: A later look showed TCR association rates differing by HLA locus, highest for DRB1 and lowest for HLA-C.

The clonotype comes from a man aged 60-69 years in good health and CMV-seropositive. What was sequenced was PBMCs.

CDR3 sequence: CASSLAWAPILDRGLIDTEAFF. CDR3 nucleotides: TGTGCCAGCAGCTTAGCTTGGGCCCCTATTCTGGACAGGGGGCTTATCGACACTGAAGCTTTCTTT. The rearrangement links TRBV7-8 to TRBJ1-1, with TRBD1 matching over 11 bases. Germline trimming cut 0 bases from V and 3 bases from J; bases unmatched to any gene: 21. The CDR3 length is 22 residues. Germline CDR1 and CDR2: SGHVS and FQNEAQ.